Following are 9 T cell receptor beta chains from one sample sequenced in a study of blood T cell repertoires in COVID-19. Clones were read by immunoSEQ multiplex PCR, and TCRdb kept only the in-frame ones, dropping some. The data show 30,000 to 35,000 clones, more than 75% seen once. What was sequenced was peripheral blood. These receptors were taken from an elderly man with active COVID-19.

The chain links TRBV7-8 to TRBJ1-6, with a weak D call TRBD1 (5 bases). With 4 bases removed from V and 13 bases from J, the gap between germline ends came to 14 bases. Germline CDR1 and CDR2: SGHVS and FQNEAQ. CDR3 length: 13 amino acids. DNA for the CDR3: TGTGCCAGCAGCTCGGGCCAGGGAACCCCCCTCCACTTT. Amino acid sequence: CASSSGQGTPLHF. The complete variable domain, with remaining parts taken from reference TRBV7-8 and TRBJ1-6, reads GAGVSQSPRYKVAKRGQDVALRCDPISGHVSLFWYQQALGQGPEFLTYFQNEAQLDKSGLPSDRFFAERPEGSVSTLKIQRTQQEDSAVYLCASSSGQGTPLHFGNGTRLTVT.

The chain has TRBV7-2 and TRBJ1-5; the match to TRBD1 covers 9 bases. Germline V lookup: CDR1 SGHTA, CDR2 FQGNSA. The CDR3 covers 15 residues. Losses at the gene ends were 5 bases for V and 6 bases for J; bases not matched to a gene: 8. This CDR3 reads CASSQGQGLGQPQHF. CDR3 DNA: TGTGCCAGCAGCCAGGGACAGGGATTGGGTCAGCCCCAGCATTTT.

Written as DNA, the CDR3 is TGTGCCAGCAGCCTGGGACTAGCGGGAGGCGCCGGGGAGCTGTTTTTT. It codes for CASSLGLAGGAGELFF. V usage is TRBV3-1 (or the pseudogene TRBV3-2) and J usage is TRBJ2-2; 15 bases are shared with TRBD2. The J segment lost 6 bases and the V segment lost 4 bases, leaving 3 bases of the junction unmatched. The CDR3 is 16 residues long. Germline V gene data show CDR1 as LGHDT and CDR2 as YNNKEL (reference sequence).

The rearrangement links TRBV6-1 to TRBJ1-1; weak D call: TRBD1 (5 bases). V lost 3 bases and J 3 bases, leaving 11 bases between the germline ends. The CDR3 runs to 14 residues. Germline assignment: CDR1 MNHNS and CDR2 SASEGT. The CDR3 sequence: CASSDPGVYTEAFF. CDR3 DNA: TGTGCCAGCAGTGACCCGGGGGTGTACACTGAAGCTTTCTTT.

CDR3 nucleotide sequence: TGCGCCAGCAGCCAAGCCGCGGGCTTCACAGATACGCAGTATTTT. Translation gives CASSQAAGFTDTQYF. V gene TRBV4-3 combines with J gene TRBJ2-3; TRBD2 might be the D (5 bases). The V end lost 1 base, the J end lost 2 bases, and 10 bases lay between the germline ends. This CDR3 region has 15 residues. The germline V gene has CDR1 LGHNA and CDR2 YSLEER.

This rearrangement joins TRBV4-1 to TRBJ2-7, with D possibly matching TRBD2 (5 bases). Germline V lookup: CDR1 MGHRA, CDR2 YSYEKL. The CDR3 has 14 amino acids. The V gene lost 0 bases and the J gene lost 2 bases, with 8 bases spanning the gap. In DNA form, the CDR3 reads TGCGCCAGCAGCCAAGAACCGGGGACCTACGAGCAGTACTTC. Translated, it gives CASSQEPGTYEQYF.

The V and J genes are TRBV5-1 and TRBJ2-2, with D uncertain. Germline V gene data show CDR1 as SGHRS and CDR2 as YFSETQ. This CDR3 is built from 14 residues. The V end lost 4 bases, the J end lost 1 base, and 8 bases lay between the germline ends. Here the CDR3 reads CASSPQLNTGELFF. The DNA for the CDR3 is TGCGCCAGCAGCCCCCAATTGAACACCGGGGAGCTGTTTTTT.

The V call is TRBV4-3, the J call TRBJ2-7, with TRBD1 matching over 9 bases. V lost 0 bases to trimming and J lost 6 bases; unmatched junction nucleotides: 9. CDR3 length equals 16 residues. The germline gives CDR1 LGHNA, CDR2 YSLEER. DNA for the CDR3: TGCGCCAGCAGCCAAGATTTTAGGGACAGGGCGACCGAGCAGTACTTC. Its protein is CASSQDFRDRATEQYF.

The genes are TRBV6-6 and TRBJ1-3, with unresolved D. Germline loops: CDR1 MNHNY, CDR2 SVGAGI (reference sequence). This CDR3 region has 16 residues. Deletions cut 7 bases from V and 4 bases from J, with 20 bases between. In DNA form, the CDR3 reads TGTGCCAGCACAACTCCCCACACAGTATCGGGAAACACCATATATTTT. As protein: CASTTPHTVSGNTIYF.